This entry lists 13 T cell receptor beta chains sequenced from one sample in a study of prognosis after radiotherapy for stage I lung cancer. The genomic DNA TCR beta CDR3 region underwent two rounds of multiplex PCR. It was primers specific to each TRBV and TRBJ gene that first-round PCR used. TCRdb independently ran MiXCR on the multiplex PCR reads; one entry per CDR3 protein. The top ten clones hold 32% of a sample with around 21,000 distinct CDR3 sequences, roughly 53% of them seen once. Here the sequenced sample was PBMCs, taken before or after stereotactic body radiation therapy (not recorded which). The source is a donor over 45 with non-small cell lung cancer.

To note about this clonotype: A clone one base away is much larger, so this may be a read error. The J gene is TRBJ1-2, the V gene TRBV5-6; D gene unclear. There are 12 residues in the CDR3. Germline values: CDR1 SGHDT, CDR2 YYEEEE. V lost 5 bases and J 3 bases, leaving 8 bases between the germline ends. The CDR3 region has the DNA TGTGCCAGCAGACCGGGTGACTATGGCTACACCTTC. It yields the protein CASRPGDYGYTF.

Notes on this clonotype: A read error is the likely source, as a far larger clone sits one nucleotide away. This rearrangement joins TRBV27 to TRBJ2-1; D perhaps matches TRBD1 (5 bases). V was clipped by 5 bases and J by 3 bases, with 11 bases between them. The CDR3 has 14 residues. Per germline, CDR1 MNHEY and CDR2 SMNVEV (reference sequence). The CDR3, as DNA: TGTGCCAGCAGTAAATCGACAGACTACAATGAGCAGTTCTTC. It codes for CASSKSTDYNEQFF.

The CDR3 here is CASSRTSPYEQYF. The CDR3 nucleotides read TGTGCCAGCAGCCGGACTAGCCCCTACGAGCAGTACTTC. The genes are TRBV6-1 and TRBJ2-7, with TRBD2 matching over 8 bases. The CDR3 has 13 amino acids. Unmatched junction bases numbered 3, after V lost 6 bases and J lost 2 bases. CDR1 MNHNS and CDR2 SASEGT come from the germline V gene.

This clonotype was recorded at least ten times. The rearrangement uses TRBV20-1 and TRBJ1-1; 8 bases line up with TRBD1. Germline trimming cut 2 bases from V and 3 bases from J; bases unmatched to any gene: 5. This CDR3 region has 14 residues. Germline V gene data show CDR1 as DFQATT and CDR2 as SNEGSKA (reference sequence). This CDR3 reads CSARKQGAYTEAFF. CDR3 nucleotides: TGCAGTGCTAGAAAGCAGGGGGCATACACTGAAGCTTTCTTT.

This chain links TRBV5-1 with TRBJ2-3; 11 bases align to TRBD2. This CDR3 is 15 amino acids long. Trimming took 4 bases from V and 4 from J; bases not matched to a gene: 5. Germline V gene lookup returns CDR1 SGHRS and CDR2 YFSETQ. Written as DNA, the CDR3 is TGCGCCAGCAGCGAACTAGCGGGGGCTGCAGATACGCAGTATTTT. This encodes CASSELAGAADTQYF. Based on the CDR3 plus reference TRBV5-1 and TRBJ2-3, the full variable domain is KAGVTQTPRYLIKTRGQQVTLSCSPISGHRSVSWYQQTPGQGLQFLFEYFSETQRNKGNFPGRFSGRQFSNSRSEMNVSTLELGDSALYLCASSELAGAADTQYFGPGTRLTVL.

The chain joins TRBV19 to TRBJ1-5; no clear D gene. The V gene lost 5 bases and the J gene lost 3 bases, with 20 bases spanning the gap. The V gene's germline CDR1 is LNHDA and CDR2 SQIVND (reference sequence). The CDR3 has 17 residues. CDR3 bases: TGTGCCAGTAGTCCCTCTGCTAGAGGGCGGGTCAATCAGCCCCAGCATTTT. This sequence encodes CASSPSARGRVNQPQHF.

For this clonotype: A junction end diverges from the germline sequence, so it may reflect a read error. The chain joins TRBV7-8 to TRBJ2-6; the D gene could be TRBD1 or TRBD2 (6 bases each). This CDR3 region has 18 residues. The germline gives CDR1 SGHVS, CDR2 FQNEAQ. CDR3 bases: TGTGCCAGCAGCCTCAGCGGTCTCGACCTTACGGGGGCCGACGTCCTGACTTTC. The encoded protein is CASSLSGLDLTGADVLTF. The variable domain in full, with the rest retrieved from reference TRBV7-8 and TRBJ2-6, is GAGVSQSPRYKVAKRGQDVALRCDPISGHVSLFWYQQALGQGPEFLTYFQNEAQLDKSGLPSDRFFAERPEGSVSTLKIQRTQQEDSAVYLCASSLSGLDLTGADVLTFGAGSRLTVL.

Ten or more counts support this clonotype. J is TRBJ1-2 and V is TRBV19, with TRBD1 identical over 7 bases. There are 15 residues in the CDR3. The V segment lost 4 bases and the J segment 4 bases; nucleotides outside the gene matches: 9. Germline V lookup: CDR1 LNHDA, CDR2 SQIVND (reference sequence). In DNA form, the CDR3 reads TGTGCCAGTAGTAGGGCCGGGACAGAGACCTATGGCTACACCTTC. As protein: CASSRAGTETYGYTF.

The gene calls are TRBV4-3 and TRBJ2-1, with 7 nucleotides matching TRBD1. V trimming: 3 bases; J trimming: 12 bases; junction bases outside the gene matches: 8. CDR1 and CDR2 from the germline V gene are LGHNA and YSLEER. The CDR3 runs 13 residues. The CDR3 here is CASSQDRSFWQFF. The CDR3 DNA sequence: TGCGCCAGCAGCCAGGACAGGTCCTTTTGGCAGTTCTTC.

V is TRBV20-1 and J is TRBJ2-2; D is undetermined. With 0 bases removed from V and 5 bases from J, the gap between germline ends came to 13 bases. CDR3 size: 15 residues. CDR1 DFQATT and CDR2 SNEGSKA come from the germline V gene (reference sequence). The CDR3 DNA sequence: TGCAGTGCTAGAGATCGTAAGGGTGAGACCGGGGAGCTGTTTTTT. This gives the protein CSARDRKGETGELFF.

The V and J genes are TRBV6-1 and TRBJ1-5; a possible D gene is TRBD1 (6 bases). The CDR3 contains 13 residues. Germline CDR1 and CDR2: MNHNS and SASEGT. V was cut by 8 bases and J by 6 bases, with 14 bases left in between. CDR3 sequence: CASGEGGGQPQHF. The CDR3 bases are TGTGCCAGCGGCGAGGGGGGCGGTCAGCCCCAGCATTTT.

The count of this clonotype is one. A read error likely explains this, since a far larger clone differs by one base. The rearrangement joins TRBV6-9 to TRBJ1-2; weak D call: TRBD1 (5 bases). The CDR3 is made up of 14 amino acids. Trimming removed 3 bases at V and 5 bases at J, with 13 bases between. From germline, CDR1 is MNHGY and CDR2 SVAAGI. The CDR3 protein is CASSYGSGRYGYTF. The CDR3 bases are TGTGCCAGCAGTTACGGGTCAGGGAGGTATGGCTACACCTTC.

There are many counts of this clonotype. This chain connects TRBV28 to TRBJ2-4, with TRBD2 matching over 7 bases. The CDR3 sequence is 13 residues long. Unmatched junction bases numbered 8, after V lost 6 bases and J lost 9 bases. Germline loops: CDR1 MDHEN, CDR2 SYDVKM. The CDR3 region has the DNA TGTGCCAGCAGCCGTAGTAGGGAGGGCATTCAGTACTTC. Translated: CASSRSREGIQYF.